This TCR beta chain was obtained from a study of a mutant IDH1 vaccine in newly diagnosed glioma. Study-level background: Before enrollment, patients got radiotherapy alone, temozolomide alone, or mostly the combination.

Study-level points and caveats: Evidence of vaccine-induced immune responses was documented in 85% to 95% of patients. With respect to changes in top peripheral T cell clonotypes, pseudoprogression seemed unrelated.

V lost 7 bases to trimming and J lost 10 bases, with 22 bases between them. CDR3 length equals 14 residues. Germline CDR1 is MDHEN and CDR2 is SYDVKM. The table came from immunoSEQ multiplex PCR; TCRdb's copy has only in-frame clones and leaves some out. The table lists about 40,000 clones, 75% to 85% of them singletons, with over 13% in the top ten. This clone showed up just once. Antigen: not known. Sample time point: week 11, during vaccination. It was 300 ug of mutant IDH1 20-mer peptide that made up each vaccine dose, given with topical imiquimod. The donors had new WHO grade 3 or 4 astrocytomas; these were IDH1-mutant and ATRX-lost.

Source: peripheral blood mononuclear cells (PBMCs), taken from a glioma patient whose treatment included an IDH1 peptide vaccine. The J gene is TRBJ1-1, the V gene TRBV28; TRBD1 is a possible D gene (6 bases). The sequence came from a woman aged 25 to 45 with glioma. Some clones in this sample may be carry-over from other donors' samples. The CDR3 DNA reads TGTGCCAGCACCCTTCGGGGGGCGGGATGGGGAGCTTTCTTT. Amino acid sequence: CASTLRGAGWGAFF.